This TCR beta chain was observed in a study of blood T cell repertoires in COVID-19. The CDR3 totals 14 residues. Germline assignment: CDR1 SGHRS and CDR2 YFSETQ. V gave up 3 bases and J gave up 7 bases; unmatched junction bases: 9. Per the original data handling: Researchers report that nucleated cell counts were estimated from reference gene primer amplification. Here immunoSEQ multiplex PCR was the method, and the copy in TCRdb shows in-frame clones only, minus some. V and J calls and clone size are copied from that table; D and trimming were computed from the DNA. This sample has around 220,000 clones, with just over 85% found just once. Recruitment covered some 25 US areas and drew participants whose ages spanned roughly 18 to 100 years. Participants' reported clinical history set cohort assignment.

The sample was PBMCs or T cells enriched from blood (not recorded which). The clonotype originates from a woman in her forties or fifties with acute COVID-19. This sequence joins TRBV5-1 and TRBJ1-1; 7 bases match TRBD1. As DNA, the CDR3 is TGCGCCAGCAGCTGGGCCCAGGGGGTGAATGAAGCTTTCTTT. Translating it yields CASSWAQGVNEAFF.